Below, one TCR beta chain is given with its context. The data were taken from a study of blood T cell repertoires in COVID-19. Study-level background: Whether acute or convalescent, the COVID-19 samples came from the United States, Italy and Spain. PBMCs, B-cell-depleted T cells, or T cells were the source of the cDNA or gDNA that made up the material.

The length of the CDR3 is 16 residues. Trimming removed 4 bases from V and 8 bases from J; junction bases left unmatched: 9. Germline-derived CDR1 and CDR2 are MNHEY and SVGAGI. Original analysis: Amplification with reference gene primers provided the estimates of nucleated cell counts. Using immunoSEQ multiplex PCR, the repertoire was profiled, and TCRdb retains in-frame clones only, with some absent. Clone size and the V and J calls come from that table; the DNA yielded D and trimming. The sample includes approximately 100,000 clones, approximately 90% of them seen just once. Source material: peripheral blood. The V gene is TRBV6-5, the J gene TRBJ2-1; 12 bases are shared with TRBD2. The receptor was isolated from a human donor with acute or convalescent COVID-19. The donor label of this sample is uncertain. DNA for the CDR3: TGTGCCAGCAGTTTGTATGGACTAGCGGGAACGTATGAGCAGTTCTTC. Protein sequence: CASSLYGLAGTYEQFF.